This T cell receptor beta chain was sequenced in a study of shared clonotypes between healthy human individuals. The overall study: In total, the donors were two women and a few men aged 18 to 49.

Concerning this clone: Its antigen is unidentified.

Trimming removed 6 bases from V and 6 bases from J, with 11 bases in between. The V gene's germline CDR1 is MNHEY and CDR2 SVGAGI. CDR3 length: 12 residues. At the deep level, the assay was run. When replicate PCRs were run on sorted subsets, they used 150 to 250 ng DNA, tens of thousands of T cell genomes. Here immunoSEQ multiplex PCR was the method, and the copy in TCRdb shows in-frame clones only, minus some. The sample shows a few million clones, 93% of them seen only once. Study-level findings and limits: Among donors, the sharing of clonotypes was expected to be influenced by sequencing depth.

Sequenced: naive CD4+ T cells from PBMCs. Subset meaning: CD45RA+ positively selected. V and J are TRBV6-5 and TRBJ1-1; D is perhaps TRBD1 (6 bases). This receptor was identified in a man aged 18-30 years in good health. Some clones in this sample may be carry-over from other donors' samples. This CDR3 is CASSLRGAEAFF. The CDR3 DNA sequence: TGTGCCAGCAGCCTCAGGGGCGCTGAAGCTTTCTTT.